The sequence of this T cell receptor (beta chain) was determined in a study of blood T cell repertoires in COVID-19. In the original workflow: Quantification of nucleated cells was approximated via reference gene primer amplification. Only in-frame clones appear in the TCRdb table, and some are missing; sequencing was by immunoSEQ multiplex PCR. That table furnishes V, J and clone size, whereas the DNA furnished D and trimming. Of around 77,000 clones in the sample, more than 80% were seen once. V lost 2 bases and J lost 4, with 9 bases in between. The CDR3 consists of 13 residues. Germline V gene lookup returns CDR1 GTSNPN and CDR2 SVGIG (reference sequence).

V usage is TRBV30 and J usage is TRBJ1-3; D is perhaps TRBD1 (5 bases). Sequencing input: peripheral blood. The receptor comes from an elderly man with acute or convalescent COVID-19. CDR3 nucleotide sequence: TGTGCCTGGAGTCGGGGGGAAGGAAACACCATATATTTT. Amino acids: CAWSRGEGNTIYF.